What follows is one TCR beta chain and its context. Its antigen remains unknown. This sample is drawn from a study of cytomegalovirus exposure and HLA in healthy donors. General study points: Some highly shared sequence variants likely arose as a pipeline artifact. The authors listed 150 or so TCR beta chains as cytomegalovirus-associated. Clonal expansion was found to be greater in HLA-associated TCR beta chains than in equally common others in a later analysis.

The primer mix had 60 Vbeta and 13 Jbeta primers. Original analysis: Later analysis identified 65 million to 80 million unique TCR beta chains, some 10 million shared. Clones were sequenced by immunoSEQ multiplex PCR, and TCRdb holds only the in-frame ones, with some missing. V and J calls and clone size are those listed in that table; D and trimming were worked out from the DNA. Of some 160,000 clones listed, about 88% are singletons. The V gene lost 6 bases and the J gene lost 8 bases, with 10 bases spanning the gap. This CDR3 has 11 residues. Germline loops: CDR1 SQVTM, CDR2 ANQGSEA. The origin of this receptor is a young woman in good health and CMV-seronegative. The sequenced material came from PBMCs. The chain links TRBV29-1 to TRBJ1-4; D gene uncertain. Here the CDR3 DNA reads TGCAGCGTCGCGGCTGGGGAAAAACTGTTTTTT. Amino acids: CSVAAGEKLFF.